The sequence of this T cell receptor beta chain was determined in a study of shared clonotypes between healthy human individuals. Original analysis: For the immunoSEQ data, sequences were junction-only without quality scores, so filtering differed. Generated by immunoSEQ multiplex PCR, the TCRdb table keeps only in-frame clones and is missing some. The V and J calls and clone size are taken from that table; D and trimming were inferred from the DNA. The table includes roughly 2.1 million clones, around 93% detected once. CD45RO-negative cells were positively selected for CCR7, leaving out terminally differentiated effector memory CD45RA+ cells. J lost 4 bases, V lost 6 bases, and 7 bases had no gene match. The CDR3 contains 15 residues. From germline, CDR1 is SGHVS and CDR2 FQNEAQ.

Material: naive CD8+ T cells from PBMCs. This chain links TRBV7-8 with TRBJ2-3; 10 bases fit TRBD2. This clonotype originated in a man aged 18 to 29 in good health. Some clones in this sample may be carry-over from other donors' samples. CDR3: CASRGSGRGSDTQYF. In DNA form, the CDR3 reads TGTGCCAGCAGGGGAAGCGGGAGGGGGTCAGATACGCAGTATTTT.